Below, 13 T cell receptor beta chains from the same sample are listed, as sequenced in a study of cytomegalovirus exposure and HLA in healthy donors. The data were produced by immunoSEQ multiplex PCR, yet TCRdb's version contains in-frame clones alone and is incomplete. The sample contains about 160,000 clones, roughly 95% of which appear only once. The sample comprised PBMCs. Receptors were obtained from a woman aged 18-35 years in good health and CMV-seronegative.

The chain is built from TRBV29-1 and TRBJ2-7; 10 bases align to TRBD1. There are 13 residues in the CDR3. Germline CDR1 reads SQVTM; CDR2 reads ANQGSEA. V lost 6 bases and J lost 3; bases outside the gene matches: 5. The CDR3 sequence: CSVGQGGHYEQYF. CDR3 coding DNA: TGCAGCGTCGGACAGGGGGGACACTACGAGCAGTACTTC.

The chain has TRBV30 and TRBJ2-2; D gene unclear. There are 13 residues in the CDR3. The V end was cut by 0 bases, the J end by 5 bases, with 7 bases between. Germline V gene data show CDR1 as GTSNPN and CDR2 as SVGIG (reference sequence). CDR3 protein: CAWSVLRTGELFF. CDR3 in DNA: TGTGCCTGGAGTGTACTGCGTACCGGGGAGCTGTTTTTT.

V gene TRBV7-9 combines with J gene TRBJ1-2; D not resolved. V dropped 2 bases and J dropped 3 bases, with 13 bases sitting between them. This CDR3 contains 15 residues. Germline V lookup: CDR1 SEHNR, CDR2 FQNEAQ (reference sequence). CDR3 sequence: CASSLSGGLDYGYTF. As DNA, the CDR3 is TGTGCCAGCAGCTTATCGGGAGGGTTGGACTATGGCTACACCTTC.

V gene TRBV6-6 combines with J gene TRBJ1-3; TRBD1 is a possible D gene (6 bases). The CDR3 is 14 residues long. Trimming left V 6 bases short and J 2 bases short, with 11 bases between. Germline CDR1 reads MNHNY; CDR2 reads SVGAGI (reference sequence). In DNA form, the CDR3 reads TGTGCCAGCAGCTCGCAGGGGACTGGAAACACCATATATTTT. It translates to CASSSQGTGNTIYF.

The CDR3 spells CASSLTLRGFPETQYF. As DNA, the CDR3 is TGTGCCAGCAGCTTAACATTAAGGGGTTTCCCAGAGACCCAGTACTTC. The chain has TRBV7-9 and TRBJ2-5, with TRBD1 as a possible D gene (5 bases). This CDR3 region has 16 residues. From germline, CDR1 is SEHNR and CDR2 FQNEAQ (reference sequence). V was clipped by 2 bases and J by 4 bases, with 17 bases between them.

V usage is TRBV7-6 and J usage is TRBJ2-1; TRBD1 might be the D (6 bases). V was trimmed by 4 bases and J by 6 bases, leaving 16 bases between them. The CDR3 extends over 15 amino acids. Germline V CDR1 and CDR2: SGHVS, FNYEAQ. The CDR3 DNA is TGTGCCAGCAGCTCGAATACAGGGATGGCCAATGAGCAGTTCTTC. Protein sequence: CASSSNTGMANEQFF.

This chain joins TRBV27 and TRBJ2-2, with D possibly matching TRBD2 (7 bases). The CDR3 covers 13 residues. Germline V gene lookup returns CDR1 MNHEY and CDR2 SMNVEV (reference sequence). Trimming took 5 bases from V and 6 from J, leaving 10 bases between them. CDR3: CASSRGGSGELFF. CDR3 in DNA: TGTGCCAGCAGTAGGGGGGGATCCGGGGAGCTGTTTTTT.

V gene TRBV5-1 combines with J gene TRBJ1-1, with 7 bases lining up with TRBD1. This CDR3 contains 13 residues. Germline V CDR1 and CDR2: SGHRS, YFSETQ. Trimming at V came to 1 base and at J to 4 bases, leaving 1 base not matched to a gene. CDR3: CASSLRTGTEAFF. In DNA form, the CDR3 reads TGCGCCAGCAGCTTGAGGACAGGCACTGAAGCTTTCTTT.

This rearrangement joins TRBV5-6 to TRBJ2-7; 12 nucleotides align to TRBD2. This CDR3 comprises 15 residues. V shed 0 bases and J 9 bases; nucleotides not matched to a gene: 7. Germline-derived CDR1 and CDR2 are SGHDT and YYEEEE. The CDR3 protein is CASSLAPSGGALQYF. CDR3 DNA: TGTGCCAGCAGCTTGGCCCCTAGCGGGGGGGCCTTGCAGTACTTC.

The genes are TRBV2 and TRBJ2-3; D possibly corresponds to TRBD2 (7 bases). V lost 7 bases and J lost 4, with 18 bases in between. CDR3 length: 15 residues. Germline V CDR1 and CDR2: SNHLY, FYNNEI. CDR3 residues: CASIEGGAASDTQYF. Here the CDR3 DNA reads TGTGCCAGCATCGAAGGGGGGGCGGCTTCAGATACGCAGTATTTT.

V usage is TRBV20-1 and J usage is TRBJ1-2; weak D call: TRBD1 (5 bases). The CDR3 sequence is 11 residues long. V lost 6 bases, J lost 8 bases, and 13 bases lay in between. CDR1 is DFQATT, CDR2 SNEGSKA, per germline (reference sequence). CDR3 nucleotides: TGCAGTGCGGCGGGGGTGAGGGGCTACACCTTC. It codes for CSAAGVRGYTF.

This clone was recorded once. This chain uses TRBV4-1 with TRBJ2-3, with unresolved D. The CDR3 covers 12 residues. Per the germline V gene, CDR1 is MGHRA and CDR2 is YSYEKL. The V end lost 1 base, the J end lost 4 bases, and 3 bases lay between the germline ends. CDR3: CASSQASDTQYF. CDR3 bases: TGCGCCAGCAGCCAAGCTTCAGATACGCAGTATTTT.

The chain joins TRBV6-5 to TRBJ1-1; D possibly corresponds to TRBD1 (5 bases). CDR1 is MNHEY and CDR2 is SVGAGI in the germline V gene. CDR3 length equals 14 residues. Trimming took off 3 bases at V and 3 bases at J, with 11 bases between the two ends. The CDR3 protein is CASSYRGRDTEAFF. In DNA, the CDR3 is TGTGCCAGCAGTTATCGGGGGAGGGACACTGAAGCTTTCTTT.